These T cell receptor beta chains were read from a single sample in a study of shared clonotypes between healthy human individuals. TCRdb keeps only in-frame clones here, not all; method: immunoSEQ multiplex PCR. The table has just over 2,000,000 clones, around 96% seen once; the top ten hold about 1.1%. Sequencing input: naive CD8+ T cells sorted from blood. The source of these receptors is a man between 18 and 29 years old in good health. CDR3s include the opening cysteine and the closing phenylalanine or tryptophan. D genes are given only for firm matches.

j_gene: TRBJ2-5; v_gene: TRBV9; d_gene: NA; len: 13; CDR3nt: TGTGCCAGCAGCTTCTTAGGACAAGAGACCCAGTACTTC; CDR3aa: CASSFLGQETQYF
j_gene: TRBJ2-4; v_gene: TRBV2; d_gene: NA; len: 11; CDR3nt: TGTGCCACCTTGGCCGGCAACATTCAGTACTTC; CDR3aa: CATLAGNIQYF
j_gene: TRBJ2-1; v_gene: TRBV30; d_gene: NA; len: 15; CDR3nt: TGTGCCTGGAGTGTATGGGAGATCACGCATAGTGAGCAGTTCTTC; CDR3aa: CAWSVWEITHSEQFF
j_gene: TRBJ1-5; v_gene: TRBV28; d_gene: TRBD1; len: 15; CDR3nt: TGTGCCAGCAGTCTCAGGGGGGTTGGCAATCAGCCCCAGCATTTT; CDR3aa: CASSLRGVGNQPQHF
j_gene: TRBJ2-3; v_gene: TRBV7-9; d_gene: NA; len: 17; CDR3nt: TGTGCCAGCAGCTTAGCGGGGGTGAGAACCTACACAGATACGCAGTATTTT; CDR3aa: CASSLAGVRTYTDTQYF
j_gene: TRBJ2-7; v_gene: TRBV6-1; d_gene: NA; len: 12; CDR3nt: TGTGCCAGCAGTGAATCGGGGTACGAGCAGTACTTC; CDR3aa: CASSESGYEQYF
j_gene: TRBJ1-1; v_gene: TRBV13; d_gene: TRBD1; len: 14; CDR3nt: TGTGCCAGCAGCCAAGGACAGGACAACACTGAAGCTTTCTTT; CDR3aa: CASSQGQDNTEAFF
j_gene: TRBJ1-1; v_gene: TRBV7-9; d_gene: NA; len: 15; CDR3nt: TGTGCCAGCAGCTTACGGCAGGGGAGGAACACTGAAGCTTTCTTT; CDR3aa: CASSLRQGRNTEAFF
j_gene: TRBJ2-7; v_gene: TRBV9; d_gene: NA; len: 14; CDR3nt: TGTGCCAGCAGCGGCCAGGGCTCCCCCTACGAGCAGTACTTC; CDR3aa: CASSGQGSPYEQYF
j_gene: TRBJ2-5; v_gene: TRBV6-5; d_gene: NA; len: 14; CDR3nt: TGTGCCAGCAGTTACTCGACGGGGCAAGAGACCCAGTACTTC; CDR3aa: CASSYSTGQETQYF